One sample yielded the 11 T cell receptor beta chains listed below, sequenced in a study of blood T cells in healthy people across ages. Using a J-beta primer mix together with a sample-barcoded 5' primer, a second PCR was run for about 6 to 11 cycles. Each CDR3 protein is one row after TCRdb ran MiXCR on the 5' RACE reads. The sample consists of 500,000 to 650,000 distinct CDR3 sequences, over 25% of them appearing once. This same sample was also taken into another study, of T cells of mothers and their children.

Sequenced: blood. All receptors come from a boy younger than 10 in good health.

The V gene is TRBV11-2, the J gene TRBJ2-5, with D unclear. V shed 4 bases and J shed 4 bases, with 10 bases lying between them. Germline V gene data show CDR1 as SGHAT and CDR2 as FQNNGV. This CDR3 has 13 residues. The CDR3 nucleotides read TGTGCCAGCAGCTCCGTTAAGGGAGAGACCCAGTACTTC. Encoded protein: CASSSVKGETQYF.

There are a few counts of this clonotype. The CDR3: CASSLIGTSRRGDTQYF. CDR3 coding DNA: TGTGCCAGCAGCTTAATTGGGACTAGCCGTCGGGGGGATACGCAGTATTTT. The V gene is TRBV7-8, the J gene TRBJ2-3, with 9 nucleotides matching TRBD2. Trimming removed 2 bases from V and 6 bases from J; junction bases left unmatched: 12. This CDR3 region has 17 residues. Germline V CDR1 and CDR2: SGHVS, FQNEAQ.

This clonotype has a count of ten or more. This sequence joins TRBV12-3 or TRBV12-4 and TRBJ1-5; no clear D. The length of the CDR3 is 12 residues. Trimming removed 3 bases from V and 6 bases from J, with 6 bases in between. The CDR3 region has the DNA TGTGCCAGCAGTTTGCCCGGTCAGCCCCAGCATTTT. Protein product: CASSLPGQPQHF.

J is TRBJ2-4 and V is TRBV7-8; no clear D. The CDR3 runs 12 residues. V was clipped by 5 bases and J by 5 bases, with 7 bases between them. CDR1 and CDR2 from the germline V gene are SGHVS and FQNEAQ. CDR3: CASSMNENIQYF. The CDR3 bases are TGTGCCAGCAGCATGAACGAAAACATTCAGTACTTC.

This clonotype occurred a few times. This chain links TRBV6-1 with TRBJ2-5; a weak D match, TRBD1 (5 bases). V lost 8 bases and J lost 2, with 15 bases in between. CDR3 length equals 14 residues. Germline V gene sequence: CDR1 MNHNS, CDR2 SASEGT. DNA for the CDR3: TGTGCCAGCCAACTGAAGGGGCCACAAGAGACCCAGTACTTC. Protein sequence: CASQLKGPQETQYF.

This clonotype was recorded a few times. This sequence joins TRBV20-1 and TRBJ2-7; D might be TRBD2 (6 bases). The germline V gene encodes CDR1 DFQATT and CDR2 SNEGSKA (reference sequence). Trimming removed 1 base at V and 0 bases at J, with 10 bases between. This CDR3 region has 14 residues. The CDR3 loop reads CSARVGGNSYEQYF. The CDR3 nucleotides read TGCAGTGCTAGAGTAGGAGGGAACTCCTACGAGCAGTACTTC.

This clonotype turned up a few times. The chain has TRBV18 and TRBJ2-2; D is unresolved. CDR1 and CDR2 from the germline V gene are KGHSH and LQKENI. V was shortened by 3 bases and J by 4 bases, with 9 bases between the two germline ends. This CDR3 has 14 residues. DNA of the CDR3: TGTGCCAGCTCACCCCCCAGCATCACCGGGGAGCTGTTTTTT. Its translation is CASSPPSITGELFF.

The sample holds a few counts of this clonotype. The J gene is TRBJ2-1, the V gene TRBV5-1; 8 bases map to TRBD1. This CDR3 comprises 16 residues. Germline V gene sequence: CDR1 SGHRS, CDR2 YFSETQ. Trimming at V came to 1 base and at J to 5 bases, leaving 8 bases not matched to a gene. CDR3 nucleotides: TGCGCCAGCAGCTTGTCGGGTCAGGGGGCGCACAATGAGCAGTTCTTC. This codes for CASSLSGQGAHNEQFF.

This clonotype was picked up a small number of times. The rearrangement joins TRBV20-1 to TRBJ2-7, with D uncertain. The germline V gene encodes CDR1 DFQATT and CDR2 SNEGSKA (reference sequence). The CDR3 has 12 residues. V lost 5 bases to trimming and J lost 3 bases, with 11 bases between them. The CDR3 DNA sequence: TGCAGTGCTTCACAGAGAGACTACGAGCAGTACTTC. It specifies CSASQRDYEQYF.

This rearrangement joins TRBV3-1 to TRBJ2-6; D remains unclear. The CDR3 has 16 amino acids. Germline-derived CDR1 and CDR2 are LGHDT and YNNKEL (reference sequence). V was shortened by 0 bases and J by 2 bases, with 8 bases between the two germline ends. CDR3 loop: CASSQDPGPGANVLTF. CDR3 coding DNA: TGTGCCAGCAGCCAAGATCCTGGACCTGGGGCCAACGTCCTGACTTTC. The complete variable domain, with remaining parts taken from reference TRBV3-1 and TRBJ2-6, reads DTAVSQTPKYLVTQMGNDKSIKCEQNLGHDTMYWYKQDSKKFLKIMFSYNNKELIINETVPNRFSPKSPDKAHLNLHINSLELGDSAVYFCASSQDPGPGANVLTFGAGSRLTVL.

This clonotype has only a few counts. V and J are TRBV9 and TRBJ2-3, with D perhaps assigned TRBD1 or TRBD2 (5 bases each). Germline V lookup: CDR1 SGDLS, CDR2 YYNGEE. This CDR3 spans 14 amino acids. V was clipped by 0 bases and J by 0 bases, with 5 bases between them. The CDR3 coding sequence is TGTGCCAGCAGCGTAGGGGACAGCACAGATACGCAGTATTTT. Protein product: CASSVGDSTDTQYF.